These T cell receptor beta chains were read from a single sample in a study of cytomegalovirus exposure and HLA in healthy donors. Generated by immunoSEQ multiplex PCR, the TCRdb table keeps only in-frame clones and is missing some. This sample has roughly 120,000 clones, with 73% found just once. Sequencing was carried out using PBMCs. The receptors shown here come from a woman in her thirties or forties in good health and CMV-seropositive. CDR3s include the opening cysteine and the closing phenylalanine or tryptophan. Fields, in order: J gene, clone size, D gene, V gene, CDR3 DNA, CDR3 protein. The D gene is left open where the match is weak. Some rows have no size entry. The others give once, few or many, or a class for an expanded clone.

TRBJ1-1 few TRBD1 TRBV6-5 TGTGCCAGCAGTGAAGACAGGGCGAACACTGAAGCTTTCTTT CASSEDRANTEAFF
TRBJ2-7 - - TRBV5-1 TGCGCCAGCTCTAGGACAGACCTTTCCTACGAGCAGTACTTC CASSRTDLSYEQYF
TRBJ2-1 - - TRBV7-8 TGTGCCAGCAGCTTAGCGGCCATAGGGGGATACAATGAGCAGTTCTTC CASSLAAIGGYNEQFF
TRBJ1-1 - TRBD1 TRBV27 TGTGCCAGCAGACAATATAAGACAGGGGGCGCCCAGTCTGAAGCTTTCTTT CASRQYKTGGAQSEAFF
TRBJ2-7 - TRBD1 TRBV14 TGTGCCAGCAGCCTACAGGGGGGAGTCTACGAGCAGTACTTC CASSLQGGVYEQYF
TRBJ2-1 many - TRBV6-1 TGTGCCAGCAGTGCATTGTCTGGGGGAGGTAGCAATGAGCAGTTCTTC CASSALSGGGSNEQFF
TRBJ2-1 - - TRBV5-1 TGCGCCAGCAGCCTATCACCGTACAATGAGCAGTTCTTC CASSLSPYNEQFF
TRBJ1-1 - - TRBV28 TGTGCCAGCAGTTTCGTCGGTAGTCGGACTGAAGCTTTCTTT CASSFVGSRTEAFF
TRBJ2-1 - - TRBV29-1 TGCAGCGTTGGACGGGGGAGCGCGGGGTATGAGCAGTTCTTC CSVGRGSAGYEQFF
TRBJ2-5 - - TRBV7-9 TGTGCCAGCAGCTTTTGGGGCGGGACTGATGAAGAGACCCAGTACTTC CASSFWGGTDEETQYF
TRBJ1-1 - - TRBV2 TGTGCCAGCAGTGAAGCAGGACGGGGGGAAGCTTTCTTT CASSEAGRGEAFF
TRBJ1-1 - TRBD1 TRBV7-3 TGTGCCAGCAGCCCCGACCGCAGGGGGCGAGAGACTGAAGCTTTCTTT CASSPDRRGRETEAFF
TRBJ2-3 - - TRBV4-3 TGCGCCAGCAGCCAGGACAGCGGCCTTGGCTCAGATACGCAGTATTTT CASSQDSGLGSDTQYF
TRBJ1-1 - - TRBV7-9 TGTGCCAGCAGCTTCAGGGATACTGAAGCTTTCTTT CASSFRDTEAFF
TRBJ2-7 - - TRBV28 TGTGCCAGCAGTTTGGGAGCGGCCACCTACGAGCAGTACTTC CASSLGAATYEQYF
TRBJ2-3 few TRBD2 TRBV4-2 TGTGCCAGCAGCCAGACTAGCGGAGGCACAGATACGCAGTATTTT CASSQTSGGTDTQYF
TRBJ2-7 - - TRBV2 TGTGCCAGCAGGTCCGCCGGACATTCCTACGAGCAGTACTTC CASRSAGHSYEQYF
TRBJ2-5 - - TRBV11-2 TGTGCCAGCAGCCTCACAGGGTTCCCCCAAGAGACCCAGTACTTC CASSLTGFPQETQYF
TRBJ2-2 - - TRBV9 TGTGCCAGCAGCGTAGGCGAGAACACCGGGGAGCTGTTTTTT CASSVGENTGELFF